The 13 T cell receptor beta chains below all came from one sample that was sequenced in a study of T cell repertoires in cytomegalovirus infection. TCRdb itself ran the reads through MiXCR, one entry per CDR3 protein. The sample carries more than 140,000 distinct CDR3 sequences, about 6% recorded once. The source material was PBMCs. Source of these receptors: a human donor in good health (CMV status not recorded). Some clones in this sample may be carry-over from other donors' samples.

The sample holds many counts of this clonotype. The CDR3 nucleotides read TGTGCCAGCAGCTCGAGGGGGGGAAATCAGCCCCAGCATTTT. It is translated as CASSSRGGNQPQHF. The chain links TRBV7-2 to TRBJ1-5, with D perhaps matching TRBD1 (6 bases). Germline CDR1 reads SGHTA; CDR2 reads FQGNSA. The CDR3 is 14 residues long. The germline V and J ends were trimmed by 4 bases and 4 bases, with 11 bases remaining between them. The whole variable domain, filled in from reference TRBV7-2 and TRBJ1-5, reads GAGVSQSPSNKVTEKGKDVELRCDPISGHTALYWYRQSLGQGLEFLIYFQGNSAPDKSGLPSDRFSAERTGGSVSTLTIQRTQQEDSAVYLCASSSRGGNQPQHFGDGTRLSIL.

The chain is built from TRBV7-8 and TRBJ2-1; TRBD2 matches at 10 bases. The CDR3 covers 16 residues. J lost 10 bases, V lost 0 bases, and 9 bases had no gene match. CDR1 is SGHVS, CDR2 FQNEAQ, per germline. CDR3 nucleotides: TGTGCCAGCAGCTTAGCGGCCAGCGGGGGGGTAGGGGAGCAGTTCTTC. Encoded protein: CASSLAASGGVGEQFF. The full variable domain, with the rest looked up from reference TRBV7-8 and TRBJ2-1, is GAGVSQSPRYKVAKRGQDVALRCDPISGHVSLFWYQQALGQGPEFLTYFQNEAQLDKSGLPSDRFFAERPEGSVSTLKIQRTQQEDSAVYLCASSLAASGGVGEQFFGPGTRLTVL.

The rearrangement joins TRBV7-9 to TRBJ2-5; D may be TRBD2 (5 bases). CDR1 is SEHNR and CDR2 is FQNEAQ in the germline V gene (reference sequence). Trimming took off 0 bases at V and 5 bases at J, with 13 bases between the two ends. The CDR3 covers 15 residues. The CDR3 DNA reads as TGTGCCAGCAGCTTAGCACTTAAGGACTCGGAGACCCAGTACTTC. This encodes CASSLALKDSETQYF.

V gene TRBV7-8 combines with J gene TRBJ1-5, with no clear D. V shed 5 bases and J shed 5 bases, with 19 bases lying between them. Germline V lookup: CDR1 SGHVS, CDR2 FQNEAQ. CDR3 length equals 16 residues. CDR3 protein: CASSLRERARDQPQHF. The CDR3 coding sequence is TGTGCCAGCAGCCTCCGGGAGCGGGCTCGCGATCAGCCCCAGCATTTT.

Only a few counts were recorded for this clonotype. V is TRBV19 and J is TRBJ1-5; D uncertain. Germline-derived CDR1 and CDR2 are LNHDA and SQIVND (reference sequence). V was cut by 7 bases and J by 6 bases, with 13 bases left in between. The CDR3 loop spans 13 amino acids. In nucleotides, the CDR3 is TGTGCCAGTACCCCCCGAGACCTTCAGCCCCAGCATTTT. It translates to CASTPRDLQPQHF. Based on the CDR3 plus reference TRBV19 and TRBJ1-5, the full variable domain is DGGITQSPKYLFRKEGQNVTLSCEQNLNHDAMYWYRQDPGQGLRLIYYSQIVNDFQKGDIAEGYSVSREKKESFPLTVTSAQKNPTAFYLCASTPRDLQPQHFGDGTRLSIL.

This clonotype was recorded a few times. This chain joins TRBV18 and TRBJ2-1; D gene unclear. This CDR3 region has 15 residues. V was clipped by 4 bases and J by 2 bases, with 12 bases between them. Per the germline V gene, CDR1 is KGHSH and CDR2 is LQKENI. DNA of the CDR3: TGTGCCAGCTCACAAACGTTAGGAACCTACAATGAGCAGTTCTTC. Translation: CASSQTLGTYNEQFF.

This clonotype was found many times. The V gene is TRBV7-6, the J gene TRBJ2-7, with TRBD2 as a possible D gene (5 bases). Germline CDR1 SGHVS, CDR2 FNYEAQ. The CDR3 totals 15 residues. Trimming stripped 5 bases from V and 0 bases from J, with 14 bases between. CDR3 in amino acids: CASSPLTEASYEQYF. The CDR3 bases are TGTGCCAGCAGCCCCCTAACGGAGGCCTCCTACGAGCAGTACTTC.

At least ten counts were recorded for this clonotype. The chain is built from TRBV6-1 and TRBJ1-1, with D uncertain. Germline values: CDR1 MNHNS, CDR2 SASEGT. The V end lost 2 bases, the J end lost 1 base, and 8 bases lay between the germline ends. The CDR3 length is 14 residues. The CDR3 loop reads CASSETSQNTEAFF. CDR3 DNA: TGTGCCAGCAGTGAAACGTCCCAGAACACTGAAGCTTTCTTT.

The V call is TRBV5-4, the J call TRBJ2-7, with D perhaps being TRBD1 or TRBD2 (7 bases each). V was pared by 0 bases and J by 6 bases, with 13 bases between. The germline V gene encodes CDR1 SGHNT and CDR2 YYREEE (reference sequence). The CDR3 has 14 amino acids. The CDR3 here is CASSLGQGGTEQYF. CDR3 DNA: TGTGCCAGCAGCTTGGGTCAGGGGGGGACCGAGCAGTACTTC.

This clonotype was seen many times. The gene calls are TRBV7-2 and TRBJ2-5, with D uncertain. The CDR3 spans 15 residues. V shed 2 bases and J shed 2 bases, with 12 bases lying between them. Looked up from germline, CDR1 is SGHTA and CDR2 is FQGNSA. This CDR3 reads CASSLNPVRQETQYF. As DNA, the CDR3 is TGTGCCAGCAGCTTAAACCCAGTCCGACAAGAGACCCAGTACTTC.

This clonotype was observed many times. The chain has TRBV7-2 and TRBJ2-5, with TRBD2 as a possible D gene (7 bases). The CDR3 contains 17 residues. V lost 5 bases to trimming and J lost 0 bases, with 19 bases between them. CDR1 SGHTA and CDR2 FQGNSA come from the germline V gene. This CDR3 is CASSLEWGGRYQETQYF. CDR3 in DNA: TGTGCCAGCAGCCTCGAGTGGGGGGGGCGGTACCAAGAGACCCAGTACTTC.

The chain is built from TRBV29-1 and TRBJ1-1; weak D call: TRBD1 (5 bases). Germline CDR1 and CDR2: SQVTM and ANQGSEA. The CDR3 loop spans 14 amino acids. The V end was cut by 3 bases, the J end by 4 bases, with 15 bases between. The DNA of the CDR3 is TGCAGCGTTGACGTTTCCGGACAACTCACTGAAGCTTTCTTT. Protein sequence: CSVDVSGQLTEAFF.

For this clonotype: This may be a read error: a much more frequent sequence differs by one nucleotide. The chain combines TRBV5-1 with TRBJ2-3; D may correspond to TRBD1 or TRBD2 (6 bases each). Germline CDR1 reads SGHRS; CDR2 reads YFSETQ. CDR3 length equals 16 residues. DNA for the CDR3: TGCGCCAGCAGCTTGGCCATGAGGGGGAGGACAGATACGCGGTATTTT. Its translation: CASSLAMRGRTDTRYF.